The entry that follows covers one T cell receptor (beta chain) sequence. Its antigen remains unidentified. Time point in this sample: week 47, end of study. Topical imiquimod was applied with each vaccine dose, which held 300 ug of mutant IDH1 20-mer peptide. Every donor had a new WHO grade 3 or 4 astrocytoma that was IDH1-mutant, with loss of nuclear ATRX. The CDR3 runs to 13 residues. Trimming removed 0 bases at V and 4 bases at J, with 9 bases between. The germline V gene has CDR1 SQVTM and CDR2 ANQGSEA. This sample was taken from a study of a mutant IDH1 vaccine in newly diagnosed glioma. Study-wide background: It was radiotherapy, temozolomide, or both that patients received previously, with most receiving both. Visits designated V12 and V13 were conducted at weeks 35 and 47, respectively.

The repertoire was sequenced with immunoSEQ multiplex PCR; TCRdb's copy has only in-frame clones and lacks some. The data hold around 61,000 clones, with about 80% observed a single time. The genes are TRBV29-1 and TRBJ1-1; D is perhaps TRBD1 (5 bases). The sample here was PBMCs, taken from a glioma patient whose treatment included an IDH1 peptide vaccine. This receptor was taken from a man in his forties or fifties with glioma. The CDR3 loop is CSVEDFGGTEAFF. The CDR3 region has the DNA TGCAGCGTTGAAGATTTTGGGGGCACTGAAGCTTTCTTT.